The next 4 T cell receptor beta chains were all read from a single sample in a study of long-term antiretroviral therapy in people with HIV (dated by TCRdb to 2021 to 2024). The immunoSEQ hsTCRB v3.0 assay was used at survey level resolution to sequence the TRB variable region. Drawn from immuneACCESS, this table holds only the in-frame rearrangements with V and J called that TCRdb kept. Clones are partly lost; checked studies trace under half to an unresolved V gene and leave the rest unexplained. The sample table holds roughly 18,000 clones, of which about 78% were seen once. 12% to 15% of the sample comes from the top ten. The material was unsorted PBMCs, obtained 2.9 years after starting antiretroviral therapy. These receptors originate from a woman aged 30 to 39 with HIV.

The gene calls are TRBV5-8 and TRBJ2-7; D is undetermined. Germline CDR1 SGHTS, CDR2 YDEGEE. V shed 0 bases and J shed 4 bases, with 8 bases lying between them. CDR3 length: 13 residues. The CDR3 region is CASSLDRQYEQYV. CDR3 nucleotide sequence: TGTGCCAGCAGCTTGGATAGGCAATACGAGCAGTACGTC.

The chain has TRBV6-1 and TRBJ1-6; D is undetermined. The germline CDR1 and CDR2 sequences are MNHNS and SASEGT. The V gene lost 0 bases and the J gene lost 7 bases, with 7 bases spanning the gap. The CDR3 is 14 residues long. CDR3 amino acids: CASSEATVNSPLHF. CDR3 nucleotides: TGTGCCAGCAGTGAAGCTACGGTCAATTCACCCCTCCACTTT.

The chain is built from TRBV5-1 and TRBJ1-5; the D is unclear. Germline V CDR1 and CDR2: SGHRS, YFSETQ. V lost 4 bases and J 2 bases, leaving 10 bases between the germline ends. This CDR3 region has 14 residues. The CDR3 region is CASSRYSGNQPQHF. The CDR3, as DNA: TGCGCCAGCAGCCGCTACAGCGGCAATCAGCCCCAGCATTTT.

V usage is TRBV30 and J usage is TRBJ1-5, with TRBD1 as a possible D gene (5 bases). Looked up from germline, CDR1 is GTSNPN and CDR2 is SVGIG (reference sequence). Trimming left V 3 bases short and J 0 bases short, with 15 bases between. CDR3 length: 16 residues. The CDR3 loop is CAWSGGAVTSNQPQHF. In nucleotides, the CDR3 is TGTGCCTGGAGCGGTGGGGCAGTGACTAGCAATCAGCCCCAGCATTTT.